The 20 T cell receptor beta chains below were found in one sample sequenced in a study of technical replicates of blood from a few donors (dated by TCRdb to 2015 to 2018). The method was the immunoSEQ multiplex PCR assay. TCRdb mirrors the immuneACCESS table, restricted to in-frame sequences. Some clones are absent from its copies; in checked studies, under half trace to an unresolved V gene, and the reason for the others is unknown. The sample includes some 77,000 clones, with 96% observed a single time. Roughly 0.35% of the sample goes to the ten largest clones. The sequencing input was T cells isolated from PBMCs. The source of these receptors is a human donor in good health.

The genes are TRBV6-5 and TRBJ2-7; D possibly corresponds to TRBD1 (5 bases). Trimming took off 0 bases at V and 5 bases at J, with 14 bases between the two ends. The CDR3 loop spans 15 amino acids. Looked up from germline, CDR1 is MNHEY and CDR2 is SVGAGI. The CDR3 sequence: CASSYSGVFSNEQYF. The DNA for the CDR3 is TGTGCCAGCAGTTACTCAGGGGTGTTCAGCAACGAGCAGTACTTC.

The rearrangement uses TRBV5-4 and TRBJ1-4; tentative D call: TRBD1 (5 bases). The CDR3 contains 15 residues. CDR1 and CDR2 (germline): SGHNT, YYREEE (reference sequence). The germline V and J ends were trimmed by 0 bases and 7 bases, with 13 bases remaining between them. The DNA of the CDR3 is TGTGCCAGCAGCTTGGGGCCAGGGTCCAGTGAAAAACTGTTTTTT. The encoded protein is CASSLGPGSSEKLFF.

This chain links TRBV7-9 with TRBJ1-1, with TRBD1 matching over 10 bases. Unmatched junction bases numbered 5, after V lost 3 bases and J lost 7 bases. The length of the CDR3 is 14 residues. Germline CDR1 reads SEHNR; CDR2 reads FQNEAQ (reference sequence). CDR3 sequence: CASSFRDRGFEAFF. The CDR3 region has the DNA TGTGCCAGCAGCTTTAGGGACAGGGGATTTGAAGCTTTCTTT.

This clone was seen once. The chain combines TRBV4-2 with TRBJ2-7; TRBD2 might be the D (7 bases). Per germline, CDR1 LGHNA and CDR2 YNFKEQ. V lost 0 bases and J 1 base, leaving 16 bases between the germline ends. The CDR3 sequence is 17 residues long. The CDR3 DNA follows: TGTGCCAGCAGCCAAGAGGGGGGGGCGGGAGCGTCCTACGAGCAGTACTTC. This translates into CASSQEGGAGASYEQYF.

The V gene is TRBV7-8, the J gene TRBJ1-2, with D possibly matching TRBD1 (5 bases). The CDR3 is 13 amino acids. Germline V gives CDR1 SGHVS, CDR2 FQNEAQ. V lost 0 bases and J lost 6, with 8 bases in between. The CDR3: CASSLAPGHGYTF. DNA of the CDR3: TGTGCCAGCAGCTTAGCTCCAGGGCATGGCTACACCTTC.

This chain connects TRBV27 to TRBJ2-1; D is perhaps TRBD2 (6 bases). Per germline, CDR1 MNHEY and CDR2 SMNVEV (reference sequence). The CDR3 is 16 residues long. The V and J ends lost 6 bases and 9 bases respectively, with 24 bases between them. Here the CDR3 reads CASRGMRDSTRAEQFF. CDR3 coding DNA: TGTGCCAGCAGGGGAATGAGGGACTCAACGAGGGCTGAGCAGTTCTTC.

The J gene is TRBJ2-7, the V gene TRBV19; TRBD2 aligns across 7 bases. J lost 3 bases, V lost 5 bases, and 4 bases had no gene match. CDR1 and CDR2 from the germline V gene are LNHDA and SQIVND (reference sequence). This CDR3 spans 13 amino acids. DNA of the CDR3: TGTGCCAGTAGTGCAGGGAGGGTCTACGAGCAGTACTTC. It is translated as CASSAGRVYEQYF.

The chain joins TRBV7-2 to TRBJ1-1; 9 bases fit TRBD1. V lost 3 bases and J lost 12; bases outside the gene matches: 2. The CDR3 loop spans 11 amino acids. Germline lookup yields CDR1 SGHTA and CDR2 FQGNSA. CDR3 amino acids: CASSFTGGPFF. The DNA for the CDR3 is TGTGCCAGCAGCTTTACAGGGGGCCCTTTCTTT.

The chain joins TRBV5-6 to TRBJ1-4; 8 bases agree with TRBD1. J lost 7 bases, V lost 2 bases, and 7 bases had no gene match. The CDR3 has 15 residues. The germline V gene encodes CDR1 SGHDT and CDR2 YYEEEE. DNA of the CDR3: TGTGCCAGCAGCTTCCTGACAGGGGCAAGTGAAAAACTGTTTTTT. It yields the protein CASSFLTGASEKLFF.

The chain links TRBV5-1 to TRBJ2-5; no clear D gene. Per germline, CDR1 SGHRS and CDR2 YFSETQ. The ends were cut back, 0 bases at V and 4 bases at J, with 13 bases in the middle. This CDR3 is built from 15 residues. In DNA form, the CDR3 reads TGCGCCAGCAGCTTGGGCAGGTTATTCGGAGAGACCCAGTACTTC. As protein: CASSLGRLFGETQYF.

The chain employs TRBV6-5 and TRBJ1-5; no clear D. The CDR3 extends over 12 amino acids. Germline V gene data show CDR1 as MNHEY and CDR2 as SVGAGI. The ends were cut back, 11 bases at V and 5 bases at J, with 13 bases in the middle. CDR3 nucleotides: TGTGCCTCGCGGGCCGTGGATCAGCCCCAGCATTTT. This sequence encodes CASRAVDQPQHF.

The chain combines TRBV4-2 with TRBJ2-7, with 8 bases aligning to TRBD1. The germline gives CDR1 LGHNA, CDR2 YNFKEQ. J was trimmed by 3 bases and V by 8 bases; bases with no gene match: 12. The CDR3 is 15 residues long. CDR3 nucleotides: TGTGCCAGCGCCTTAGGGACAGGAGGGGACTACGAGCAGTACTTC. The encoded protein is CASALGTGGDYEQYF.

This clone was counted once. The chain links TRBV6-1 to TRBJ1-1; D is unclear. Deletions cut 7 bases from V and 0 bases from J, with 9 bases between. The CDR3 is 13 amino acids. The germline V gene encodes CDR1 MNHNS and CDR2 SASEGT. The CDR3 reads CASTKNMNTEAFF. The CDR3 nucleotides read TGTGCCAGCACGAAAAACATGAACACTGAAGCTTTCTTT.

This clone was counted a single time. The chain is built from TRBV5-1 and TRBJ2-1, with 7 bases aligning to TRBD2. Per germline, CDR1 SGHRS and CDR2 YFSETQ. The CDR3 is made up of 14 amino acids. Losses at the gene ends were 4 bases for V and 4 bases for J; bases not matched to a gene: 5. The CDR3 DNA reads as TGCGCCAGCAGCCCGGGACTACAGTACAATGAGCAGTTCTTC. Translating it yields CASSPGLQYNEQFF. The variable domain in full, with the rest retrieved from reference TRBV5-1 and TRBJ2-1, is KAGVTQTPRYLIKTRGQQVTLSCSPISGHRSVSWYQQTPGQGLQFLFEYFSETQRNKGNFPGRFSGRQFSNSRSEMNVSTLELGDSALYLCASSPGLQYNEQFFGPGTRLTVL.

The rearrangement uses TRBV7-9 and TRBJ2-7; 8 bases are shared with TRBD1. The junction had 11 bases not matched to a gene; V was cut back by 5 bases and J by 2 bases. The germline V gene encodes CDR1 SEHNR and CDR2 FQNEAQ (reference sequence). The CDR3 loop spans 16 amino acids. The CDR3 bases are TGTGCCAGCAGCCCCACAGGGGGTCGCGATACCTACGAGCAGTACTTC. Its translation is CASSPTGGRDTYEQYF.

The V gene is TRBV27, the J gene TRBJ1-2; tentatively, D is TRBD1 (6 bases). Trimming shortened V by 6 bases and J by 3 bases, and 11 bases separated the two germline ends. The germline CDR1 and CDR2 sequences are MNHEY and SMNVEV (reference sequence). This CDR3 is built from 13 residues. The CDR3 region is CASSPDRYYGYTF. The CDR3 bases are TGTGCCAGCAGCCCAGACAGGTACTATGGCTACACCTTC.

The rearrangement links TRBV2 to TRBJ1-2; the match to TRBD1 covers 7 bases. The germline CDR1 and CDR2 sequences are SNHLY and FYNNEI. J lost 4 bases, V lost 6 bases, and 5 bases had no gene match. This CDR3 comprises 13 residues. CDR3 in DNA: TGTGCCAGCAGACTACAGGGGATCTATGGCTACACCTTC. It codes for CASRLQGIYGYTF.

As DNA, the CDR3 is TGTGCCAGCAAGAGGGACAGGGATTACTATGGCTACACCTTC. Protein: CASKRDRDYYGYTF. The gene calls are TRBV28 and TRBJ1-2; 9 nucleotides align to TRBD1. The V and J ends lost 7 bases and 3 bases, in that order; junction bases with no gene match: 6. This CDR3 comprises 14 residues. CDR1 and CDR2 (germline): MDHEN, SYDVKM.

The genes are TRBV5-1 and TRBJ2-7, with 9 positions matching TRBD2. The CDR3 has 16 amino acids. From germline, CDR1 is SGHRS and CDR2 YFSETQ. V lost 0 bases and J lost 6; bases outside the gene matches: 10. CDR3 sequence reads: CASSLDISGSGSEQYF. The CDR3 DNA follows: TGCGCCAGCAGCTTGGATATTAGCGGGAGCGGATCCGAGCAGTACTTC.

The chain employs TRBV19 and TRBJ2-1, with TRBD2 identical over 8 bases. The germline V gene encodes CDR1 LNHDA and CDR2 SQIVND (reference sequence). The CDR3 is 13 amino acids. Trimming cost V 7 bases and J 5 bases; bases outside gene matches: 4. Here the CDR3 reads CASTTSGDNEQFF. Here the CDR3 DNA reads TGTGCCAGTACTACTAGCGGAGACAATGAGCAGTTCTTC.